These T cell receptor beta chains were read from a single sample in a study of CD8 T cells in Susac syndrome. Each CDR3 protein is one row after TCRdb ran MiXCR on the immunoSEQ multiplex PCR reads. The sample shows about 400,000 distinct CDR3 sequences, more than 80% of them seen only once. Input material: CD8+ T cells from PBMCs. These receptors were collected from a human donor with multiple sclerosis. CDR3s include the opening cysteine and the closing phenylalanine or tryptophan. A D gene is named only where the DNA matches it firmly.

-	TRBV29-1	CSVVRGAEAFF
-	TRBV4-1	CASSQQAGWDLLGSYTF
TRBD2	TRBV12-3/TRBV12-4	CASSFILREREPETQYF
TRBD1	TRBV6-1	CASSSTGENTDTQYF
-	TRBV3-1	CASSPSDIPEGQFF
-	TRBV30	CAWSVPESSRPYEQYF
-	TRBV7-9	CASSFKGVTGFQAFF
-	TRBV4-2	CASSQYPQEERSQPQHF
-	TRBV5-1	CASSLGLVIMSTDTQYF
-	TRBV7-3	CASSLWDGYEQYF
TRBD1	TRBV5-6	CASSSRFRGPSDEAFF
TRBD1	TRBV19	CATSPGQSYNEQFF
TRBD1	TRBV6-1	CASSRDSPNYGYTF
-	TRBV14	CASSSSEADTQYF
-	TRBV29-1	CSVGPLIAFNTEAFF
-	TRBV30	CAWRRSSYNEQFF
TRBD2	TRBV7-6	CASSSTSGRGGELFF
TRBD1	TRBV4-1	CASSQTDRGYQETQYF
-	TRBV5-6	CASSLMVFGNPYEQYF
-	TRBV4-1	CASSQEWANWNEQFF
-	TRBV28	CASSLSWAGYGYTF
-	TRBV30	CAWKTLDPGNTIYF
-	TRBV27	CASSISTGLSYEQYF
-	TRBV4-1	CASSQGASEAFF
-	TRBV20-1	CSAQDYRGRYYNEQFF
-	TRBV6-1	CASTRTTSLSYNEQFF
TRBD2	TRBV4-1	CASSEGRAGAGVYNEQFF
TRBD1	TRBV6-1	CASSQGQGLPDTQYF
-	TRBV12-3/TRBV12-4	CASSLSVLYEQYF
-	TRBV27	CASSLGPYSATGELFF
-	TRBV13	CASSLIGGAYEQYF
-	TRBV4-1	CASSQDLAAYTEAFF
TRBD2	TRBV18	CASSPPAGLAGYNEQFF
-	TRBV2	CASSDALLPGYEQYF
-	TRBV29-1	CSVTFLGDQPQHF
-	TRBV14	CASSQTGNYYGYTF
-	TRBV4-1	CASSQERWNYGYTF
-	TRBV20-1	CSARDRGGFYNEQFF
TRBD1	TRBV25-1	CASSDRGNGNTIYF
TRBD1	TRBV27	CASSGTGFQPQHF
-	TRBV6-5	CASSYSNSDTQYF
TRBD2	TRBV20-1	CSARGTSGARGTDTQYF
-	TRBV27	CASSSGYQPQHF
TRBD2	TRBV27	CASSSSGNYNEQFF
TRBD2	TRBV27	CASSVSSGSSYEQYF
TRBD2	TRBV5-6	CASSLRLAGDFTDTQYF
TRBD2	TRBV6-6	CASSPEGLAPDTQYF
-	TRBV4-1	CASSQLPGVSTDTQYF
-	TRBV7-6	CASSPEVTGANVLTF
-	TRBV27	CASSPTTFRTATLDEQFF
TRBD1	TRBV30	CAWSYRTGSGYTF
TRBD2	TRBV27	CASSPRGAYEQYF
-	TRBV28	CASSSDDEQVPVDQPQHF
-	TRBV7-9	CASSRPGDEQYF
TRBD1	TRBV7-2	CASRHRGHLLLGYTF
TRBD2	TRBV30	CAWRGGFGDNEQFF
-	TRBV7-2	CASSLDKGSNTEAFF
TRBD1	TRBV7-2	CASSLIPGTAYEQYF
-	TRBV27	CASSSDLHEGSTDTQYF
TRBD1	TRBV20-1	CSATGRDRAGETQYF